Only a few counts were recorded for the clone carrying this T cell receptor beta chain. This record belongs to a study of blood T cell repertoires in COVID-19. Study summary: Specimens from acute and convalescent COVID-19 originated in the United States, Italy and Spain.

TCRdb's table, derived via immunoSEQ multiplex PCR, lists solely in-frame clones and lacks some. Among 120,000 to 150,000 clones listed, roughly 80% were seen once. Unmatched junction bases numbered 10, after V lost 0 bases and J lost 6 bases. This CDR3 spans 17 amino acids. The germline V gene encodes CDR1 LNHDA and CDR2 SQIVND (reference sequence). The sequence was obtained from a human donor in a cohort sampled during active COVID-19. Sequencing was carried out using peripheral blood. The chain uses TRBV19 and TRBJ1-5; 8 bases match TRBD1. The CDR3 DNA reads as TGTGCCAGTAGTATAGATCATGCAGGGGGCGCCGGTCAGCCCCAGCATTTT. Translating it yields CASSIDHAGGAGQPQHF. Full variable domain (missing parts from reference TRBV19 and TRBJ1-5): DGGITQSPKYLFRKEGQNVTLSCEQNLNHDAMYWYRQDPGQGLRLIYYSQIVNDFQKGDIAEGYSVSREKKESFPLTVTSAQKNPTAFYLCASSIDHAGGAGQPQHFGDGTRLSIL.